The 32 T cell receptor beta chains below come from one sample, sequenced in a study of control samples from healthy donors and cancer patients. This table comes from immunoSEQ multiplex PCR, and its TCRdb copy is limited to in-frame clones, with some not included. Among some 190,000 clones, about nine tenths were seen once, and the ten largest hold 1.5% to 2%. The sample consisted of blood. The origin of the receptors is a man aged 25-40 years in good health.

This clone was seen once. This chain uses TRBV6-5 with TRBJ1-2; no clear D. V lost 2 bases and J lost 2, with 15 bases in between. Germline V gene data show CDR1 as MNHEY and CDR2 as SVGAGI. There are 16 residues in the CDR3. The CDR3, as DNA: TGTGCCAGCAGTTACCATGACGGCTCAGCCAACTATGGCTACACCTTC. Translating gives CASSYHDGSANYGYTF.

This sequence joins TRBV3-1 (or the pseudogene TRBV3-2) and TRBJ2-1, with TRBD2 identical over 9 bases. This CDR3 comprises 18 residues. V lost 0 bases to trimming and J lost 0 bases; unmatched junction nucleotides: 6. Germline CDR1 and CDR2: LGHDT and YNNKEL (reference sequence). For the CDR3, the DNA is TGTGCCAGCAGCCAAGATAGCGGGGGCCTCCTCTCCTACAATGAGCAGTTCTTC. Amino acids: CASSQDSGGLLSYNEQFF.

The CDR3, as DNA: TGCGCCAGCAGCTCTACACGGGACGGGGAGCTGTTTTTT. Translated: CASSSTRDGELFF. This chain joins TRBV5-1 and TRBJ2-2, with D perhaps TRBD2 (5 bases). There are 13 residues in the CDR3. In germline, CDR1 is SGHRS, CDR2 YFSETQ. V was pared by 3 bases and J by 7 bases, with 10 bases between.

The chain links TRBV6-5 to TRBJ2-2; D perhaps matches TRBD2 (5 bases). Per germline, CDR1 MNHEY and CDR2 SVGAGI. V was cut by 2 bases and J by 10 bases, with 14 bases left in between. This CDR3 is 14 amino acids long. The CDR3 is CASSYTLEVMELFF. Here the CDR3 DNA reads TGTGCCAGCAGTTACACCTTGGAGGTTATGGAGCTGTTTTTT.

The chain employs TRBV14 and TRBJ1-6, with TRBD1 as a possible D gene (5 bases). The CDR3 covers 15 residues. Per germline, CDR1 SGHDN and CDR2 FVKESK. The ends were cut back, 2 bases at V and 7 bases at J, with 12 bases in the middle. CDR3 amino acids: CASSQWGRANSPLHF. The CDR3 DNA reads TGTGCCAGCAGCCAATGGGGCAGGGCAAATTCACCCCTCCACTTT.

J is TRBJ2-3 and V is TRBV10-2, with D perhaps assigned TRBD1 or TRBD2 (5 bases each). Germline assignment: CDR1 WSHSY and CDR2 SAAADI. The V end lost 8 bases, the J end lost 1 base, and 16 bases lay between the germline ends. CDR3 length: 15 residues. CDR3 in DNA: TGCGCCAGCCAGGGCGTGCGGGCTCGCACAGATACGCAGTATTTT. Amino acids: CASQGVRARTDTQYF.

The gene calls are TRBV6-5 and TRBJ1-2; TRBD1 agrees at 9 bases. With V trimmed by 2 bases and J by 4 bases, 2 bases remained unmatched. CDR1 is MNHEY, CDR2 SVGAGI, per germline. This CDR3 is 14 amino acids long. In DNA, the CDR3 is TGTGCCAGCAGTTACGGACAGGGGAGCTATGGCTACACCTTC. Translation: CASSYGQGSYGYTF.

The rearrangement joins TRBV11-3 to TRBJ2-1, with TRBD2 identical over 14 bases. The V and J ends lost 4 bases and 5 bases, in that order; junction bases with no gene match: 4. Germline assignment: CDR1 SGHNT and CDR2 YENEEA. This CDR3 region has 16 residues. The CDR3 sequence is CASSWGLAGVNNEQFF. In DNA form, the CDR3 reads TGTGCCAGCAGCTGGGGACTAGCGGGGGTAAACAATGAGCAGTTCTTC. The complete variable domain, with remaining parts taken from reference TRBV11-3 and TRBJ2-1, reads EAGVVQSPRYKIIEKKQPVAFWCNPISGHNTLYWYLQNLGQGPELLIRYENEEAVDDSQLPKDRFSAERLKGVDSTLKIQPAELGDSAVYLCASSWGLAGVNNEQFFGPGTRLTVL.

This chain links TRBV6-1 with TRBJ2-4; 9 bases map to TRBD2. CDR1 is MNHNS and CDR2 is SASEGT in the germline V gene. Trimming removed 4 bases from V and 6 bases from J; junction bases left unmatched: 10. The CDR3 covers 16 residues. The CDR3 loop is CASSAFTSGPGNIQYF. DNA of the CDR3: TGTGCCAGCAGTGCCTTTACTAGCGGGCCTGGAAACATTCAGTACTTC.

The genes are TRBV4-1 and TRBJ1-4; D is unclear. CDR1 MGHRA and CDR2 YSYEKL come from the germline V gene. Trimming took off 3 bases at V and 8 bases at J, with 10 bases between the two ends. The length of the CDR3 is 13 residues. Here the CDR3 DNA reads TGCGCCAGCAGCCAGGGTTCGCGGGAAAAACTGTTTTTT. Protein sequence: CASSQGSREKLFF.

V is TRBV4-1 and J is TRBJ2-7; tentatively, D is TRBD1 (6 bases). The ends were cut back, 6 bases at V and 5 bases at J, with 20 bases in the middle. Germline V gene sequence: CDR1 MGHRA, CDR2 YSYEKL. The CDR3 is 15 amino acids. CDR3 loop: CASSHGGRSLNEQYF. The CDR3, as DNA: TGCGCCAGCAGTCATGGGGGCCGCTCCTTAAACGAGCAGTACTTC.

This chain uses TRBV7-9 with TRBJ2-2; the D call may be TRBD1 or TRBD2 (5 bases each). The CDR3 loop spans 14 amino acids. V lost 7 bases and J lost 3, with 12 bases in between. Germline-derived CDR1 and CDR2 are SEHNR and FQNEAQ (reference sequence). CDR3 DNA: TGTGCCAGCAACCCGGGACGGGACACCGGGGAGCTGTTTTTT. Protein product: CASNPGRDTGELFF. The full variable domain, completed using reference TRBV7-9 and TRBJ2-2, is DTGVSQNPRHKITKRGQNVTFRCDPISEHNRLYWYRQTLGQGPEFLTYFQNEAQLEKSRLLSDRFSAERPKGSFSTLEIQRTEQGDSAMYLCASNPGRDTGELFFGEGSRLTVL.

The V call is TRBV29-1, the J call TRBJ2-2, with a tentative D call TRBD1 (6 bases). Trimming took 6 bases from V and 2 from J, leaving 13 bases between them. This CDR3 is 14 amino acids long. Looked up from germline, CDR1 is SQVTM and CDR2 is ANQGSEA. This CDR3 is CSVPGHLNTGELFF. The CDR3 bases are TGCAGCGTACCGGGACATCTTAACACCGGGGAGCTGTTTTTT.

This chain connects TRBV3-1 (or the pseudogene TRBV3-2) to TRBJ2-3, with D unresolved. Trimming cost V 3 bases and J 5 bases, with 3 bases left between them. CDR3 length equals 11 residues. Germline assignment: CDR1 LGHDT and CDR2 YNNKEL (reference sequence). CDR3: CASSQVDTQYF. In DNA, the CDR3 is TGTGCCAGCAGCCAGGTAGATACGCAGTATTTT.

About this clone: Within the sample, other DNA sequences also encode this same CDR3. The chain couples TRBV19 to TRBJ1-5, with unresolved D. V lost 3 bases and J 4 bases, leaving 7 bases between the germline ends. Germline-derived CDR1 and CDR2 are LNHDA and SQIVND (reference sequence). The length of the CDR3 is 13 residues. The CDR3 spells CASSIGTNQPQHF. The CDR3 bases are TGTGCCAGTAGTATTGGCACAAATCAGCCCCAGCATTTT.

The chain carries TRBV6-5 and TRBJ1-1, with unresolved D. The ends were cut back, 2 bases at V and 1 base at J, with 8 bases in the middle. This CDR3 contains 14 residues. Germline CDR1 is MNHEY and CDR2 is SVGAGI. This CDR3 reads CASSYRMGNTEAFF. DNA for the CDR3: TGTGCCAGCAGTTACAGAATGGGGAACACTGAAGCTTTCTTT.

This sequence joins TRBV10-3 and TRBJ2-1; a possible D gene is TRBD1 (5 bases). The CDR3 covers 15 residues. V lost 3 bases, J lost 5 bases, and 14 bases lay in between. Germline V gene data show CDR1 as ENHRY and CDR2 as SYGVKD. This CDR3 reads CAISDGAGIDNEQFF. CDR3 in DNA: TGTGCCATCAGTGATGGGGCAGGGATTGACAATGAGCAGTTCTTC.

This rearrangement joins TRBV11-2 to TRBJ2-2; D remains ambiguous. The CDR3 loop spans 14 amino acids. CDR1 and CDR2 from the germline V gene are SGHAT and FQNNGV. V was clipped by 1 base and J by 2 bases, with 5 bases between them. The CDR3 region is CASSLAYNTGELFF. CDR3 nucleotide sequence: TGTGCCAGCAGCTTAGCCTACAACACCGGGGAGCTGTTTTTT.

V gene TRBV13 combines with J gene TRBJ2-3; 10 bases are a match to TRBD2. V trimming: 3 bases; J trimming: 3 bases; junction bases outside the gene matches: 3. Germline CDR1 is PRHDT and CDR2 is FYEKMQ (reference sequence). This CDR3 contains 15 residues. CDR3 residues: CASSFSGLATDTQYF. The CDR3 DNA is TGTGCCAGCAGCTTCTCGGGACTAGCGACAGATACGCAGTATTTT.

The chain joins TRBV4-2 to TRBJ1-6; D not resolved. This CDR3 comprises 19 residues. The ends were cut back, 1 base at V and 0 bases at J, with 16 bases in the middle. CDR1 and CDR2 from the germline V gene are LGHNA and YNFKEQ. The CDR3 sequence is CASSQALIGIRSYNSPLHF. In nucleotides, the CDR3 is TGTGCCAGCAGCCAAGCCCTTATTGGGATACGCTCCTATAATTCACCCCTCCACTTT.

This sequence joins TRBV4-2 and TRBJ2-4; D call uncertain. V dropped 0 bases and J dropped 0 bases, with 12 bases sitting between them. This CDR3 has 17 residues. Germline V CDR1 and CDR2: LGHNA, YNFKEQ. CDR3 nucleotides: TGTGCCAGCAGCCAAGATATAGGGTACCAAGCCAAAAACATTCAGTACTTC. Translated, it gives CASSQDIGYQAKNIQYF.

The chain combines TRBV14 with TRBJ1-4; D call uncertain. The germline CDR1 and CDR2 sequences are SGHDN and FVKESK. This CDR3 contains 15 residues. Trimming shortened V by 1 base and J by 2 bases, and 8 bases separated the two germline ends. This chain's CDR3 is CASSQGYSTNEKLFF. The CDR3 nucleotides read TGTGCCAGCAGCCAAGGTTACAGCACTAATGAAAAACTGTTTTTT. Full variable domain (rest looked up from reference TRBV14 and TRBJ1-4): EAGVTQFPSHSVIEKGQTVTLRCDPISGHDNLYWYRRVMGKEIKFLLHFVKESKQDESGMPNNRFLAERTGGTYSTLKVQPAELEDSGVYFCASSQGYSTNEKLFFGSGTQLSVL.

The chain has TRBV6-4 and TRBJ1-5; D possibly corresponds to TRBD1 (6 bases). V was pared by 10 bases and J by 2 bases, with 18 bases between. CDR1 and CDR2 from the germline V gene are MRHNA and SNTAGT. The CDR3 extends over 15 amino acids. CDR3 sequence: CANGCVGGGNQPQHF. The CDR3 DNA reads TGTGCCAACGGGTGTGTCGGGGGCGGCAATCAGCCCCAGCATTTT.

The V gene is TRBV19, the J gene TRBJ2-1; D remains unclear. The CDR3 contains 11 residues. V lost 5 bases to trimming and J lost 8 bases, with 7 bases between them. The germline gives CDR1 LNHDA, CDR2 SQIVND (reference sequence). CDR3 sequence: CASSDLDEQFF. The DNA of the CDR3 is TGTGCCAGTAGTGACTTGGATGAGCAGTTCTTC. Filled out from reference TRBV19 and TRBJ2-1, the complete variable domain reads DGGITQSPKYLFRKEGQNVTLSCEQNLNHDAMYWYRQDPGQGLRLIYYSQIVNDFQKGDIAEGYSVSREKKESFPLTVTSAQKNPTAFYLCASSDLDEQFFGPGTRLTVL.

The chain is built from TRBV7-9 and TRBJ1-4, with 7 bases matching TRBD1. After removal of 5 bases from V and 5 bases from J, the junction contained 5 bases not matched to a gene. The V gene's germline CDR1 is SEHNR and CDR2 FQNEAQ (reference sequence). This CDR3 has 14 amino acids. CDR3 nucleotide sequence: TGTGCCAGCAGCGACAGACAGGGCAATGAAAAACTGTTTTTT. Amino acids: CASSDRQGNEKLFF.

This clone is a singleton in its sample. This sequence joins TRBV7-8 and TRBJ1-6; D is ambiguous. The CDR3 has 13 amino acids. Germline V gene sequence: CDR1 SGHVS, CDR2 FQNEAQ. V lost 5 bases to trimming and J lost 10 bases, with 12 bases between them. The CDR3, as DNA: TGTGCCAGCAGCGTTAGGGATTACTCACCCCTCCACTTT. Residues: CASSVRDYSPLHF.

This chain connects TRBV15 to TRBJ2-5, with 9 bases aligning to TRBD1. V lost 4 bases to trimming and J lost 4 bases; unmatched junction nucleotides: 1. The CDR3 spans 13 residues. Germline loops: CDR1 LNHNV, CDR2 YYDKDF (reference sequence). Here the CDR3 reads CATSNRGRETQYF. CDR3 in DNA: TGTGCCACCAGCAACAGGGGGCGAGAGACCCAGTACTTC.

The rearrangement joins TRBV7-8 to TRBJ1-2; no clear D. The CDR3 length is 12 residues. V was clipped by 6 bases and J by 2 bases, with 7 bases between them. Germline CDR1 SGHVS, CDR2 FQNEAQ. In nucleotides, the CDR3 is TGTGCCAGCAGTCAAAGCAACTATGGCTACACCTTC. Its protein is CASSQSNYGYTF.

The V call is TRBV30, the J call TRBJ1-1, with D unclear. The CDR3 is 13 amino acids. Germline CDR1 and CDR2: GTSNPN and SVGIG (reference sequence). Between the trimmed V and J ends, which lost 1 base and 4 bases, there was a span of 10 bases. CDR3 in DNA: TGTGCCTGGAGTGCATCGCCGCGCACTGAAGCTTTCTTT. Its translation is CAWSASPRTEAFF.

The rearrangement joins TRBV9 to TRBJ2-1, with a weak D call TRBD2 (5 bases). CDR3 size: 13 residues. With 3 bases removed from V and 7 bases from J, the gap between germline ends came to 11 bases. CDR1 is SGDLS, CDR2 YYNGEE, per germline. CDR3: CASSAGLANEQFF. CDR3 nucleotides: TGTGCCAGCAGCGCCGGACTGGCGAATGAGCAGTTCTTC. Using reference TRBV9 and TRBJ2-1 for the parts outside the CDR3, the full variable domain is DSGVTQTPKHLITATGQRVTLRCSPRSGDLSVYWYQQSLDQGLQFLIQYYNGEERAKGNILERFSAQQFPDLHSELNLSSLELGDSALYFCASSAGLANEQFFGPGTRLTVL.

The chain uses TRBV3-1 (or the pseudogene TRBV3-2) and TRBJ2-3; 7 bases are shared with TRBD1. Germline loops: CDR1 LGHDT, CDR2 YNNKEL (reference sequence). The CDR3 totals 18 residues. Trimming at V came to 1 base and at J to 3 bases, leaving 13 bases not matched to a gene. The CDR3 is CASSQAPWDRSGTDTQYF. The DNA for the CDR3 is TGTGCCAGCAGCCAAGCCCCCTGGGACAGAAGTGGAACAGATACGCAGTATTTT.

The chain carries TRBV6-5 and TRBJ2-1; D perhaps matches TRBD1 (6 bases). CDR1 MNHEY and CDR2 SVGAGI come from the germline V gene. V was pared by 8 bases and J by 0 bases, with 11 bases between. The CDR3 is 14 amino acids. This CDR3 is CASPQGSSYNEQFF. The CDR3 DNA reads TGTGCCAGCCCTCAGGGGAGCTCCTACAATGAGCAGTTCTTC.